One and the same sample provided the 31 T cell receptor beta chains below, sequenced in a study of shared clonotypes between healthy human individuals. The method was immunoSEQ multiplex PCR; TCRdb's version includes in-frame clones alone and lacks a portion of them. The sample lists about 2.4 million clones; over 85% were seen once. The sample was naive CD4+ T cells from PBMCs. As for subset: CD45RA+ positively selected. Every receptor here comes from a young man in good health. Some clones in this sample may be carry-over from other donors' samples.

J is TRBJ1-5 and V is TRBV19; tentatively, D is TRBD1 (6 bases). Germline CDR1 is LNHDA and CDR2 is SQIVND (reference sequence). The CDR3 consists of 15 residues. With 4 bases removed from V and 5 bases from J, the gap between germline ends came to 15 bases. In nucleotides, the CDR3 is TGTGCCAGTAGTAGCCTTCTGGACAGCTATCAGCCCCAGCATTTT. Amino acids: CASSSLLDSYQPQHF.

The rearrangement uses TRBV10-3 and TRBJ2-2; 10 positions match TRBD2. Germline lookup yields CDR1 ENHRY and CDR2 SYGVKD. The ends lost 9 bases at V and 3 bases at J; junction bases unmatched: 4. This CDR3 comprises 14 residues. CDR3 loop: CAITSGTDTGELFF. The CDR3 bases are TGTGCCATTACTAGCGGGACAGACACCGGGGAGCTGTTTTTT.

CDR3 loop: CASSARQGGTEAFF. CDR3 bases: TGTGCCAGCAGCGCCCGACAGGGGGGGACTGAAGCTTTCTTT. V gene TRBV9 combines with J gene TRBJ1-1; the match to TRBD1 covers 9 bases. Germline assignment: CDR1 SGDLS and CDR2 YYNGEE. J was trimmed by 5 bases and V by 3 bases; bases with no gene match: 5. This CDR3 spans 14 amino acids.

This clone was detected once. The chain uses TRBV6-5 and TRBJ1-2; D possibly corresponds to TRBD1 (5 bases). V dropped 6 bases and J dropped 2 bases, with 13 bases sitting between them. The CDR3 contains 14 residues. Germline V gives CDR1 MNHEY, CDR2 SVGAGI. The CDR3 DNA reads TGTGCCAGCAGACTACGACGGGACAACTATGGCTACACCTTC. Amino acid sequence: CASRLRRDNYGYTF.

This sequence joins TRBV7-9 and TRBJ2-7, with TRBD1 as a possible D gene (5 bases). From germline, CDR1 is SEHNR and CDR2 FQNEAQ (reference sequence). The CDR3 is 12 residues long. Trimming removed 5 bases at V and 9 bases at J, with 14 bases between. CDR3 in amino acids: CASSPGPQGQYF. Written as DNA, the CDR3 is TGTGCCAGCAGCCCGGGCCCTCAGGGGCAGTACTTC.

The chain is built from TRBV18 and TRBJ1-1, with no clear D. The CDR3 contains 13 residues. Germline V CDR1 and CDR2: KGHSH, LQKENI. Trimming cost V 3 bases and J 4 bases, with 9 bases left between them. The CDR3 DNA reads as TGTGCCAGCTCACCCACCCCGGGCACTGAAGCTTTCTTT. This encodes CASSPTPGTEAFF. The variable domain in full, completed from reference TRBV18 and TRBJ1-1, reads NAGVMQNPRHLVRRRGQEARLRCSPMKGHSHVYWYRQLPEEGLKFMVYLQKENIIDESGMPKERFSAEFPKEGPSILRIQQVVRGDSAAYFCASSPTPGTEAFFGQGTRLTVV.

The chain couples TRBV6-5 to TRBJ2-7, with 11 bases identical to TRBD2. The V gene's germline CDR1 is MNHEY and CDR2 SVGAGI. The V and J ends lost 4 bases and 2 bases, in that order; junction bases with no gene match: 7. The CDR3 totals 16 residues. The CDR3, as DNA: TGTGCCAGCAGTTCCTCACTAGCGGGAGCGCCCTACGAGCAGTACTTC. Protein sequence: CASSSSLAGAPYEQYF.

The genes are TRBV6-5 and TRBJ1-1, with TRBD1 identical over 7 bases. V shed 6 bases, J shed 7 bases, and the junction held 5 bases outside the gene matches. The CDR3 sequence is 12 residues long. Germline lookup yields CDR1 MNHEY and CDR2 SVGAGI. DNA for the CDR3: TGTGCCAGCAGAACGGGACAGTTTGAAGCTTTCTTT. It yields the protein CASRTGQFEAFF.

This chain links TRBV29-1 with TRBJ2-5; 14 bases are a match to TRBD2. The J call may be mistaken, given a closer DNA end match to TRBJ2-7. The CDR3 covers 18 residues. The germline gives CDR1 SQVTM, CDR2 ANQGSEA. The CDR3 sequence is CSVAKGLAGEGATYEQYF. Written as DNA, the CDR3 is TGCAGCGTAGCAAAGGGACTAGCGGGAGAGGGGGCCACCTACGAGCAGTACTTC.

This clone has just one count. The rearrangement links TRBV5-1 to TRBJ2-7; 12 bases are shared with TRBD1. The CDR3 runs 15 residues. The junction had 4 bases not matched to a gene; V was cut back by 0 bases and J by 6 bases. Germline V lookup: CDR1 SGHRS, CDR2 YFSETQ. Here the CDR3 DNA reads TGCGCCAGCAGCTTGGCCGGGACAGGGGGCATCGAGCAGTACTTC. This translates into CASSLAGTGGIEQYF.

The CDR3 here is CASTRITGGTQPQHF. The CDR3 DNA sequence: TGTGCCAGCACCAGAATTACAGGGGGAACTCAGCCCCAGCATTTT. V is TRBV28 and J is TRBJ1-5, with 8 bases that match TRBD1. Germline assignment: CDR1 MDHEN and CDR2 SYDVKM. The CDR3 spans 15 residues. After removal of 7 bases from V and 6 bases from J, the junction contained 11 bases not matched to a gene. Full variable domain (remainder filled in from reference TRBV28 and TRBJ1-5): DVKVTQSSRYLVKRTGEKVFLECVQDMDHENMFWYRQDPGLGLRLIYFSYDVKMKEKGDIPEGYSVSREKKERFSLILESASTNQTSMYLCASTRITGGTQPQHFGDGTRLSIL.

The V gene is TRBV5-6, the J gene TRBJ2-1; 9 nucleotides align to TRBD2. Germline V CDR1 and CDR2: SGHDT, YYEEEE. The CDR3 contains 18 residues. V trimming: 4 bases; J trimming: 10 bases; junction bases outside the gene matches: 21. The CDR3 coding sequence is TGTGCCAGCAGCGAACGGTCGGGGCGGGAGGGCCTATGGGCCGAGCAGTTCTTC. Protein sequence: CASSERSGREGLWAEQFF.

The chain links TRBV6-5 to TRBJ1-1, with no clear D. CDR1 is MNHEY and CDR2 is SVGAGI in the germline V gene. Trimming left V 7 bases short and J 2 bases short, with 14 bases between. There are 14 residues in the CDR3. The CDR3 here is CASTRPGPNTEAFF. The DNA for the CDR3 is TGTGCCAGCACCCGTCCCGGGCCAAACACTGAAGCTTTCTTT.

The gene calls are TRBV7-3 and TRBJ1-1; possible D gene TRBD1, 6 bases. CDR1 and CDR2 (germline): SGHTA, FQGTGA. Trimming left V 1 base short and J 1 base short, with 16 bases between. The CDR3 has 17 residues. The CDR3 DNA reads as TGTGCCAGCAGCTTAATGGGTCGAATGGGACAGAACACTGAAGCTTTCTTT. Encoded protein: CASSLMGRMGQNTEAFF. The whole variable domain, filled in from reference TRBV7-3 and TRBJ1-1, reads GAGVSQTPSNKVTEKGKYVELRCDPISGHTALYWYRQSLGQGPEFLIYFQGTGAADDSGLPNDRFFAVRPEGSVSTLKIQRTERGDSAVYLCASSLMGRMGQNTEAFFGQGTRLTVV.

This chain connects TRBV5-8 to TRBJ1-2; D gene ambiguous. The germline V gene has CDR1 SGHTS and CDR2 YDEGEE. V lost 0 bases and J 1 base, leaving 7 bases between the germline ends. The CDR3 spans 14 residues. The CDR3 DNA reads as TGTGCCAGCAGCTTGGCCGGAAATAACTATGGCTACACCTTC. It encodes CASSLAGNNYGYTF.

Concerning this clone itself: Other DNA sequences in this specimen translate into the identical CDR3. V gene TRBV6-5 combines with J gene TRBJ1-3, with D unclear. The CDR3 is 12 residues long. Germline CDR1 and CDR2: MNHEY and SVGAGI. V lost 6 bases and J 2 bases, leaving 5 bases between the germline ends. The CDR3 bases are TGTGCCAGCAGGACGGCTGGAAACACCATATATTTT. It translates to CASRTAGNTIYF.

The chain has TRBV18 and TRBJ2-3, with D perhaps matching TRBD2 (5 bases). V lost 0 bases to trimming and J lost 5 bases, with 15 bases between them. The CDR3 contains 16 residues. The germline V gene has CDR1 KGHSH and CDR2 LQKENI. CDR3 sequence: CASSPPLIGAGDTQYF. DNA of the CDR3: TGTGCCAGCTCACCACCTCTTATCGGTGCGGGAGATACGCAGTATTTT. Variable domain in full (rest from reference TRBV18 and TRBJ2-3): NAGVMQNPRHLVRRRGQEARLRCSPMKGHSHVYWYRQLPEEGLKFMVYLQKENIIDESGMPKERFSAEFPKEGPSILRIQQVVRGDSAAYFCASSPPLIGAGDTQYFGPGTRLTVL.

The chain couples TRBV5-6 to TRBJ1-5; D is uncertain. The V and J ends lost 1 base and 2 bases respectively, with 13 bases between them. CDR1 and CDR2 from the germline V gene are SGHDT and YYEEEE. The CDR3 is made up of 16 amino acids. CDR3 loop: CASSLLSSGGNQPQHF. The CDR3 coding sequence is TGTGCCAGCAGCTTGCTGAGCAGCGGAGGCAATCAGCCCCAGCATTTT.

V usage is TRBV6-5 and J usage is TRBJ1-2, with TRBD1 identical over 7 bases. The CDR3 runs to 15 residues. In germline, CDR1 is MNHEY, CDR2 SVGAGI. V trimming: 2 bases; J trimming: 6 bases; junction bases outside the gene matches: 9. In DNA form, the CDR3 reads TGTGCCAGCAGTTACAGGGGACAGAGTATCGATGGCTACACCTTC. Protein: CASSYRGQSIDGYTF.

The chain employs TRBV28 and TRBJ2-1; D is possibly TRBD2 (6 bases). Germline V gene data show CDR1 as MDHEN and CDR2 as SYDVKM. The CDR3 runs 14 residues. V lost 3 bases and J 9 bases, leaving 15 bases between the germline ends. The CDR3 sequence: CASSFLTGTGEQFF. The CDR3 coding sequence is TGTGCCAGCAGTTTCCTGACCGGGACTGGTGAGCAGTTCTTC.

The V and J genes are TRBV20-1 and TRBJ2-7; TRBD2 is a possible D gene (6 bases). V was cut by 3 bases and J by 7 bases, with 10 bases left in between. Per the germline V gene, CDR1 is DFQATT and CDR2 is SNEGSKA (reference sequence). CDR3 length equals 11 residues. In DNA, the CDR3 is TGCAGTGCTAGTCGGGAGCGGGAGCAGTACTTC. Its translation: CSASREREQYF.

The chain uses TRBV2 and TRBJ1-1, with 7 bases identical to TRBD1. The germline V gene has CDR1 SNHLY and CDR2 FYNNEI. The CDR3 extends over 14 amino acids. The trim removed 6 bases at V and 4 bases at J, leaving 8 bases unmatched. The CDR3 sequence is CASSGNTGATEAFF. The CDR3 DNA sequence: TGTGCCAGCAGCGGAAATACAGGGGCCACTGAAGCTTTCTTT.

This clone was picked up one time. The V and J genes are TRBV6-5 and TRBJ1-3; D call uncertain. This CDR3 has 14 amino acids. The germline V gene encodes CDR1 MNHEY and CDR2 SVGAGI. V dropped 4 bases and J dropped 0 bases, with 7 bases sitting between them. CDR3 loop: CASSSGYSGNTIYF. CDR3 coding DNA: TGTGCCAGCAGTTCGGGGTACTCTGGAAACACCATATATTTT.

V usage is TRBV11-2 and J usage is TRBJ1-2; maybe TRBD1 (6 bases). The CDR3 sequence is 14 residues long. Germline loops: CDR1 SGHAT, CDR2 FQNNGV. V lost 4 bases to trimming and J lost 8 bases, with 17 bases between them. The CDR3 DNA reads TGTGCCAGCAGCTACATGGGGGCGGGGAGAGGCTACACCTTC. This codes for CASSYMGAGRGYTF.

The chain is built from TRBV6-1 and TRBJ1-2; weak D call: TRBD1 (5 bases). Germline CDR1 reads MNHNS; CDR2 reads SASEGT. This CDR3 has 13 amino acids. V was clipped by 3 bases and J by 8 bases, with 13 bases between them. CDR3 DNA sequence: TGTGCCAGCAGTGATTTGAATGGGGGAGGCTACACCTTC. Protein sequence: CASSDLNGGGYTF.

CDR3 residues: CASSLLGIGERVAQYF. In nucleotides, the CDR3 is TGTGCCAGCAGCTTACTGGGAATAGGAGAGAGGGTGGCCCAGTACTTC. V is TRBV7-6 and J is TRBJ2-5; possible D gene TRBD2, 5 bases. The V end lost 2 bases, the J end lost 9 bases, and 22 bases lay between the germline ends. CDR3 length equals 16 residues. The germline V gene has CDR1 SGHVS and CDR2 FNYEAQ. Together with reference TRBV7-6 and TRBJ2-5, the CDR3 gives the full variable domain: GAGVSQSPRYKVTKRGQDVALRCDPISGHVSLYWYRQALGQGPEFLTYFNYEAQQDKSGLPNDRFSAERPEGSISTLTIQRTEQRDSAMYRCASSLLGIGERVAQYFGPGTRLLVL.

The chain couples TRBV5-6 to TRBJ2-1, with 12 bases identical to TRBD2. CDR1 and CDR2 (germline): SGHDT, YYEEEE. Trimming removed 0 bases from V and 6 bases from J; junction bases left unmatched: 7. The CDR3 is made up of 17 amino acids. For the CDR3, the DNA is TGTGCCAGCAGCTTGGGGGCTAGCGGGAGGGCTGGCAATGAGCAGTTCTTC. Translating gives CASSLGASGRAGNEQFF.

The chain links TRBV5-1 to TRBJ2-3; D remains ambiguous. This CDR3 comprises 14 residues. Germline V gene sequence: CDR1 SGHRS, CDR2 YFSETQ. V lost 0 bases to trimming and J lost 6 bases, with 11 bases between them. This chain's CDR3 is CASSLERPTDTQYF. The DNA of the CDR3 is TGCGCCAGCAGCTTGGAACGGCCCACGGATACGCAGTATTTT. The variable domain in full, with the rest retrieved from reference TRBV5-1 and TRBJ2-3, is KAGVTQTPRYLIKTRGQQVTLSCSPISGHRSVSWYQQTPGQGLQFLFEYFSETQRNKGNFPGRFSGRQFSNSRSEMNVSTLELGDSALYLCASSLERPTDTQYFGPGTRLTVL.

The chain uses TRBV11-2 and TRBJ2-7; tentative D call: TRBD2 (6 bases). Between the trimmed V and J ends, which lost 8 bases and 6 bases, there was a span of 20 bases. The germline CDR1 and CDR2 sequences are SGHAT and FQNNGV. The CDR3 extends over 14 amino acids. This chain's CDR3 is CASARLVGSREQYF. The CDR3 DNA reads as TGTGCCAGCGCCCGACTAGTGGGGTCCCGCGAGCAGTACTTC.

The rearrangement joins TRBV19 to TRBJ1-4, with TRBD1 identical over 7 bases. Trimming took 9 bases from V and 6 from J; bases not matched to a gene: 19. This CDR3 has 17 amino acids. The V gene's germline CDR1 is LNHDA and CDR2 SQIVND (reference sequence). CDR3 loop: CASSTSGQLWMDEKLFF. The DNA for the CDR3 is TGTGCCAGCTCAACCTCGGGACAGCTTTGGATGGATGAAAAACTGTTTTTT. Filled out from reference TRBV19 and TRBJ1-4, the complete variable domain reads DGGITQSPKYLFRKEGQNVTLSCEQNLNHDAMYWYRQDPGQGLRLIYYSQIVNDFQKGDIAEGYSVSREKKESFPLTVTSAQKNPTAFYLCASSTSGQLWMDEKLFFGSGTQLSVL.

This chain connects TRBV7-2 to TRBJ2-7; no definite D call. Germline V lookup: CDR1 SGHTA, CDR2 FQGNSA. The CDR3 is 12 residues long. V was trimmed by 6 bases and J by 6 bases, leaving 12 bases between them. DNA for the CDR3: TGTGCCAGCAGTCCCCGAGGTCTCGAGCAGTACTTC. Its translation is CASSPRGLEQYF. Full variable domain (missing parts from reference TRBV7-2 and TRBJ2-7): GAGVSQSPSNKVTEKGKDVELRCDPISGHTALYWYRQSLGQGLEFLIYFQGNSAPDKSGLPSDRFSAERTGGSVSTLTIQRTQQEDSAVYLCASSPRGLEQYFGPGTRLTVT.